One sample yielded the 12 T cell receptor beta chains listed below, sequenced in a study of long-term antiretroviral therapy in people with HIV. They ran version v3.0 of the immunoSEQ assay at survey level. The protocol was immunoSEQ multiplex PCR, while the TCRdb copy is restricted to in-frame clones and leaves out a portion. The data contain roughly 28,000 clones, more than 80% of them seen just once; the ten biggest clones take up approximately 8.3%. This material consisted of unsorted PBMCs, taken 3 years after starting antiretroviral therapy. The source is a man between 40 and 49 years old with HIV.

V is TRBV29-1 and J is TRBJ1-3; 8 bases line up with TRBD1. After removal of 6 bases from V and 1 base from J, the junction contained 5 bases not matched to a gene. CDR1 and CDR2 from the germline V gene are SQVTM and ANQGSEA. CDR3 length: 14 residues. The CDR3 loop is CSVGTGTSGNTIYF. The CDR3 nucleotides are TGCAGCGTGGGGACAGGAACGTCTGGAAACACCATATATTTT. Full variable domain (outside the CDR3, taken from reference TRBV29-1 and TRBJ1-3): SAVISQKPSRDICQRGTSLTIQCQVDSQVTMMFWYRQQPGQSLTLIATANQGSEATYESGFVIDKFPISRPNLTFSTLTVSNMSPEDSSIYLCSVGTGTSGNTIYFGEGSWLTVV.

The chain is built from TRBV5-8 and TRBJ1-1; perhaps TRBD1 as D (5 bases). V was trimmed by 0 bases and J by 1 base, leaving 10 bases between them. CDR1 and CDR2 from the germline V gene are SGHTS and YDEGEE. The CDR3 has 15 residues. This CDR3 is CASSLGGIRNTEAFF. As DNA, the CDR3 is TGTGCCAGCAGCTTGGGGGGCATAAGGAACACTGAAGCTTTCTTT. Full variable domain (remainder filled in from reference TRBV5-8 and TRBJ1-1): EAGVTQSPTHLIKTRGQQATLRCSPISGHTSVYWYQQALGLGLQFLLWYDEGEERNRGNFPPRFSGRQFPNYSSELNVNALELEDSALYLCASSLGGIRNTEAFFGQGTRLTVV.

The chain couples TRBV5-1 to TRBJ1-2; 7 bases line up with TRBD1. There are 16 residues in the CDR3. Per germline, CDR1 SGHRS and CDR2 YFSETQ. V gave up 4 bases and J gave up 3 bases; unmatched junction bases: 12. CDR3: CASSPRTGLLDYGYTF. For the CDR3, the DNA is TGCGCCAGCAGCCCTAGGACAGGCCTACTTGACTATGGCTACACCTTC.

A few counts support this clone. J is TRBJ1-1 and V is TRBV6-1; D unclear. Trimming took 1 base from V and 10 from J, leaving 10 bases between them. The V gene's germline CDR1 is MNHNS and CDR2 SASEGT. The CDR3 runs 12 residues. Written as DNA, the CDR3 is TGTGCCAGCAGTGAAGATCCGTCAGCAGCTTTCTTT. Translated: CASSEDPSAAFF.

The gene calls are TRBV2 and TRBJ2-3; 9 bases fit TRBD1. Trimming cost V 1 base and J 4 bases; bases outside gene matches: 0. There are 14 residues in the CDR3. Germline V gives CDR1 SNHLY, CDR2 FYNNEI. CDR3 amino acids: CASSEGQGADTQYF. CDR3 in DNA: TGTGCCAGCAGTGAAGGACAGGGGGCAGATACGCAGTATTTT.

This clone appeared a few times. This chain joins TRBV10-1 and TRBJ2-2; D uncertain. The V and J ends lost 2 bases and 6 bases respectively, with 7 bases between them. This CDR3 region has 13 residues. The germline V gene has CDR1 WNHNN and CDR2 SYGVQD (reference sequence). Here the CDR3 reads CASSEGVAGELFF. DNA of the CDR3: TGCGCCAGCAGTGAGGGGGTAGCCGGGGAGCTGTTTTTT.

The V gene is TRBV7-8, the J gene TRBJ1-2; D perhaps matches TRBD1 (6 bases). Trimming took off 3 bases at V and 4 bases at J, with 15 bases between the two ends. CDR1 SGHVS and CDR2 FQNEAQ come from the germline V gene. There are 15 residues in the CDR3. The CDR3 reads CASSFNRDLGYGYTF. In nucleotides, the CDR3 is TGTGCCAGCAGCTTTAACAGGGATCTTGGCTATGGCTACACCTTC.

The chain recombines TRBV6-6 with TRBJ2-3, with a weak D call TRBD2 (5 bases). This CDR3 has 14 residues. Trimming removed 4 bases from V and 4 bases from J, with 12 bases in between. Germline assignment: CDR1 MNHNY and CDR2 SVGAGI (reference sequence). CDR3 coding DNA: TGTGCCAGCAGTTCAGGCCCGAGGGCAGATACGCAGTATTTT. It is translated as CASSSGPRADTQYF.

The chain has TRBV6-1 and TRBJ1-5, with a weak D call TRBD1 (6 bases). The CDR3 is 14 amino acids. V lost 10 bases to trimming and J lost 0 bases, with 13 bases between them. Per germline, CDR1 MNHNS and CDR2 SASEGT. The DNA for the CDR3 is TGTGCCACAAGGGGGGACAATAGCAATCAGCCCCAGCATTTT. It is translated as CATRGDNSNQPQHF.

CDR3 nucleotide sequence: TGTGCCAGCAGCTTAGTCAAGGGTACCGGGGAGCTGTTTTTT. Its protein product is CASSLVKGTGELFF. The V gene is TRBV7-2, the J gene TRBJ2-2; D remains ambiguous. The CDR3 has 14 amino acids. Trimming shortened V by 1 base and J by 5 bases, and 8 bases separated the two germline ends. Germline CDR1 reads SGHTA; CDR2 reads FQGNSA. Full variable domain (rest looked up from reference TRBV7-2 and TRBJ2-2): GAGVSQSPSNKVTEKGKDVELRCDPISGHTALYWYRQSLGQGLEFLIYFQGNSAPDKSGLPSDRFSAERTGGSVSTLTIQRTQQEDSAVYLCASSLVKGTGELFFGEGSRLTVL.

The CDR3 DNA reads TGTGCCAGCAGCCCGGGACAGCGGGAGAACACTGAAGCTTTCTTT. As protein: CASSPGQRENTEAFF. The rearrangement links TRBV5-8 to TRBJ1-1; the match to TRBD1 covers 7 bases. With V trimmed by 4 bases and J by 1 base, 7 bases remained unmatched. In germline, CDR1 is SGHTS, CDR2 YDEGEE. The CDR3 runs 15 residues.

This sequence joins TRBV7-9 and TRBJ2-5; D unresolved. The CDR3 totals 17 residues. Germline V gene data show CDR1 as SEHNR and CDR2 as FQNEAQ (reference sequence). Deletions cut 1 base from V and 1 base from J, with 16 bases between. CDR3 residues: CASSLVAGPKPQETQYF. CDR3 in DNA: TGTGCCAGCAGCTTAGTAGCCGGGCCTAAGCCCCAAGAGACCCAGTACTTC.